This T cell receptor (beta chain) was sequenced during a study of blood T cells in healthy people across ages. Whole-study findings and limits: While age rose, TCR beta diversity per million T cells dropped in a roughly linear way.

V shed 0 bases and J shed 2 bases, with 8 bases lying between them. Germline-derived CDR1 and CDR2 are MGHRA and YSYEKL. The CDR3 length is 15 residues. This clonotype came up a few times. Its antigen is not identified. The use of a sample-barcoded 5' primer and a J-beta primer mix characterized a second PCR of about 7 to 12 cycles. One entry per CDR3 protein, called by TCRdb with MiXCR from the 5' RACE reads. Of fewer than 650,000 distinct CDR3 sequences detected, around 27% appear once; the ten largest clones hold approximately 3.6%. These data also featured in a second study, about T cells of mothers and their children. That publication notes: Nobody spotted any persistent microchimeric T cell clones.

The J gene is TRBJ1-5, the V gene TRBV4-1; D not resolved. Specimen: blood. This clonotype was sampled from a boy younger than 10 in good health. CDR3 in amino acids: CASSQDPVGNQPQHF. The CDR3 region has the DNA TGCGCCAGCAGCCAAGATCCGGTGGGCAATCAGCCCCAGCATTTT.